The rows below give T cell receptor beta chains drawn from one sample of a study of CD8 T cells in Susac syndrome. MiXCR was run by TCRdb on the immunoSEQ multiplex PCR reads, yielding one entry per CDR3 protein. The table shows around 300,000 distinct CDR3 sequences, with almost 85% occurring only once. The material sequenced was CD8+ T cells from PBMCs. Receptors were obtained from a human donor with multiple sclerosis. Each CDR3 is given with its conserved first and last residue. The D gene is left open where the match is weak. Size tells how often a clone was seen (once, few, many) or the class of an expanded clone, and some rows leave it out.

>TRBJ1-2|NA|NA|TRBV4-3
CASSQGTAFSYGYTF
TGCGCCAGCAGCCAAGGAACAGCCTTTTCCTATGGCTACACCTTC
>TRBJ2-7|NA|NA|TRBV6-2/TRBV6-3
CASSYRKSYEQYF
TGTGCCAGCAGTTACCGTAAGAGTTACGAGCAGTACTTC
>TRBJ2-5|NA|once|TRBV9
CASSVAAGQETQYF
TGTGCCAGCAGCGTAGCGGCGGGACAAGAGACCCAGTACTTC
>TRBJ2-6|NA|NA|TRBV7-4
CASSFTGVSGANVLTF
TGTGCCAGCAGCTTTACCGGGGTATCTGGGGCCAACGTCCTGACTTTC
>TRBJ1-1|NA|NA|TRBV28
CASSPDLESTEAFF
TGTGCCAGCAGTCCTGACCTGGAGAGCACTGAAGCTTTCTTT
>TRBJ2-3|NA|NA|TRBV30
CAWSIAMLTDTQYF
TGTGCCTGGAGTATAGCGATGCTCACAGATACGCAGTATTTT
>TRBJ1-4|NA|once|TRBV4-1
CASSQDATIYEKLFF
TGCGCCAGCAGCCAAGATGCGACTATTTATGAAAAACTGTTTTTT
>TRBJ1-1|NA|NA|TRBV27
CASSLGHRFGTEAFF
TGTGCCAGCAGTTTAGGGCACAGGTTTGGCACTGAAGCTTTCTTT
>TRBJ2-5|TRBD1|NA|TRBV15
CATSDGTEETQYF
TGTGCCACCAGCGATGGGACAGAAGAGACCCAGTACTTC
>TRBJ1-2|TRBD1|NA|TRBV7-8
CASSPGTGKGIYGYTF
TGTGCCAGCAGCCCGGGGACAGGGAAAGGGATATATGGCTACACCTTC
>TRBJ2-3|TRBD2|NA|TRBV14
CASSHQREDTQYF
TGTGCCAGCAGCCATCAGCGGGAAGATACGCAGTATTTT
>TRBJ2-7|NA|NA|TRBV5-5
CASSLVTPVEQYF
TGTGCCAGCAGCTTGGTCACTCCCGTCGAGCAGTACTTC
>TRBJ2-1|TRBD2|few|TRBV24-1
CATRETSGKEQFF
TGTGCCACCAGGGAGACTAGCGGGAAAGAGCAGTTCTTC
>TRBJ2-7|NA|NA|TRBV2
CASSVLPPKDEQYF
TGTGCCAGCAGTGTCCTTCCGCCCAAGGACGAGCAGTACTTC
>TRBJ2-7|TRBD1|few|TRBV6-2/TRBV6-3
CASSSTGVTYEQYF
TGTGCCAGCAGCTCGACAGGGGTCACCTACGAGCAGTACTTC
>TRBJ1-4|NA|NA|TRBV6-5
CASSWGQANEKLFF
TGTGCCAGCAGTTGGGGGCAAGCTAATGAAAAACTGTTTTTT
>TRBJ2-1|NA|NA|TRBV7-8
CASSPSTGSSYNEQFF
TGTGCCAGCAGCCCCTCCACGGGGAGCTCCTACAATGAGCAGTTCTTC
>TRBJ2-1|NA|NA|TRBV5-4
CASSSGLSARYNEQFF
TGTGCCAGCAGCTCCGGACTTTCTGCGCGCTACAATGAGCAGTTCTTC
>TRBJ2-3|NA|NA|TRBV30
CAWSPGVWSTNTQYF
TGTGCCTGGAGCCCAGGTGTCTGGAGCACAAATACGCAGTATTTT
>TRBJ1-1|NA|NA|TRBV7-8
CASSPPAGGRKTEAFF
TGTGCCAGCAGCCCACCGGCGGGGGGCCGCAAGACTGAAGCTTTCTTT
>TRBJ1-1|NA|NA|TRBV7-9
CASRVPGGTEAFF
TGTGCCAGCCGCGTGCCGGGGGGCACTGAAGCTTTCTTT
>TRBJ2-1|TRBD2|NA|TRBV7-8
CASSVRLAGANEQFF
TGTGCCAGCAGCGTTCGACTAGCGGGAGCCAATGAGCAGTTCTTC
>TRBJ2-7|NA|NA|TRBV2
CASTRTYEQYF
TGTGCCAGTACTCGGACCTACGAGCAGTACTTC
>TRBJ2-7|NA|few|TRBV7-9
CASSQDTPYEQYF
TGTGCCAGCAGCCAAGACACCCCCTACGAGCAGTACTTC
>TRBJ2-7|NA|NA|TRBV7-9
CASSLAPIYEQYF
TGTGCCAGCAGCTTAGCCCCTATCTACGAGCAGTACTTC
>TRBJ1-3|NA|NA|TRBV4-3
CASSQGPSPSGNTIYF
TGCGCCAGCAGCCAAGGGCCCAGTCCCTCTGGAAACACCATATATTTT
>TRBJ2-7|NA|NA|TRBV7-9
CASSLVPGRHEQYF
TGTGCCAGCAGCTTAGTCCCGGGACGCCACGAGCAGTACTTC
>TRBJ2-5|NA|NA|TRBV7-9
CASSLSVAILYQETQYF
TGTGCCAGCAGCTTGTCGGTCGCCATACTGTACCAAGAGACCCAGTACTTC
>TRBJ2-3|TRBD2|NA|TRBV10-3
CATSLKVAREFLTSTDTQYF
TGTGCCACCAGCCTTAAGGTGGCGCGGGAGTTCCTTACTAGCACAGATACGCAGTATTTT
>TRBJ1-4|NA|NA|TRBV7-9
CASSDGTNEKLFF
TGTGCCAGCAGCGACGGGACGAATGAAAAACTGTTTTTT
>TRBJ2-7|NA|NA|TRBV15
CATSRDSAGSSYEQYF
TGTGCCACCAGCAGAGATTCTGCAGGTTCGTCCTACGAGCAGTACTTC
>TRBJ1-1|NA|NA|TRBV12-5
CASGWGNTEAFF
TGTGCTAGTGGTTGGGGGAACACTGAAGCTTTCTTT
>TRBJ1-5|NA|once|TRBV20-1
CSAREFSWTEQPQHF
TGCAGTGCTAGAGAATTTTCTTGGACCGAGCAGCCCCAGCATTTT
>TRBJ2-1|NA|NA|TRBV27
CASSFRVRYEQFF
TGTGCCAGCAGTTTCAGGGTTAGGTATGAGCAGTTCTTC
>TRBJ1-2|NA|NA|TRBV28
CASSDTPPNGYTF
TGTGCCAGCTCCGACACGCCGCCAAACGGCTACACCTTC
>TRBJ1-1|NA|NA|TRBV4-1
CASSHPPGGSTEAFF
TGCGCCAGCAGCCACCCTCCCGGGGGGAGCACTGAAGCTTTCTTT
>TRBJ2-3|NA|NA|TRBV7-9
CASSSNRASTDTQYF
TGTGCCAGCAGCTCCAACAGGGCGTCCACAGATACGCAGTATTTT
>TRBJ2-3|NA|NA|TRBV3-1
CASSQDTGIVTDTQYF
TGTGCCAGCAGCCAAGATACCGGCATCGTCACAGATACGCAGTATTTT
>TRBJ2-1|NA|NA|TRBV19
CASSWSLGGHNEQFF
TGTGCCAGTAGTTGGAGCCTTGGCGGACACAATGAGCAGTTCTTC
>TRBJ2-1|NA|NA|TRBV7-8
CASSFLGGGDNEQFF
TGTGCCAGCAGCTTTTTGGGGGGTGGGGACAATGAGCAGTTCTTC
>TRBJ1-1|NA|NA|TRBV11-3
CASSATGEMNTEAFF
TGTGCCAGCAGCGCCACCGGAGAAATGAACACTGAAGCTTTCTTT
>TRBJ2-7|TRBD1|NA|TRBV6-5
CASSAGTGNSYEQYF
TGTGCCAGCAGTGCCGGGACAGGGAATTCCTACGAGCAGTACTTC
>TRBJ2-4|TRBD1|NA|TRBV5-4
CASSSTSDREAKNIQYF
TGTGCCAGCAGCTCGACCTCTGACAGGGAGGCCAAAAACATTCAGTACTTC
>TRBJ1-4|NA|NA|TRBV4-3
CASSQDTWGYEKLFF
TGCGCCAGCAGCCAAGATACCTGGGGATATGAAAAACTGTTTTTT
>TRBJ2-1|NA|NA|TRBV3-1
CASSQVYRMGSYNEQFF
TGTGCCAGCAGCCAAGTTTACAGAATGGGCTCCTACAATGAGCAGTTCTTC
>TRBJ2-5|NA|NA|TRBV25-1
CASSEWGGDETQYF
TGTGCCAGCAGTGAATGGGGGGGCGACGAGACCCAGTACTTC
>TRBJ2-2|NA|NA|TRBV27
CASSLSLNTGELFF
TGTGCCAGCAGTTTATCGTTGAACACCGGGGAGCTGTTTTTT
>TRBJ2-7|NA|many|TRBV27
CASSFGRSYEQYF
TGTGCCAGCAGTTTTGGCAGGAGCTACGAGCAGTACTTC
>TRBJ2-3|NA|NA|TRBV28
CASSFDTSGKVPTDTQYF
TGTGCCAGCAGTTTCGATACTTCAGGGAAGGTCCCCACAGATACGCAGTATTTT
>TRBJ2-7|TRBD1|NA|TRBV11-2
CASSWGQGNSYEQYF
TGTGCCAGCAGCTGGGGACAGGGTAACTCCTACGAGCAGTACTTC
>TRBJ2-1|NA|NA|TRBV27
CASSLSWYNEQFF
TGTGCCAGCAGTTTATCTTGGTACAATGAGCAGTTCTTC
>TRBJ2-1|TRBD2|NA|TRBV9
CDSSSRLAFYNEQFF
TGTGACAGCAGCTCGCGACTAGCGTTTTACAATGAGCAGTTCTTC